Listed here are 16 T cell receptor beta chains from one sample, sequenced in a study of response to subunit inactivated influenza vaccine. TCRdb recomputed calls from the RT-PCR reads with MiXCR, one row per CDR3 protein. The sample records over 750,000 distinct CDR3 sequences, about 20% being singletons. Sample: PBMCs from blood, taken around 5 days after vaccination. The receptors originated from a middle-aged man who received an inactivated influenza vaccine.

This clonotype has a handful of counts. The CDR3 region has the DNA TGTGCCACCGGTAGCACCGGGGAGCTGTTTTTT. Protein sequence: CATGSTGELFF. The rearrangement uses TRBV15 and TRBJ2-2; D uncertain. This CDR3 contains 11 residues. With 8 bases removed from V and 4 bases from J, the gap between germline ends came to 5 bases. Looked up from germline, CDR1 is LNHNV and CDR2 is YYDKDF (reference sequence).

This clonotype has just a few counts. The rearrangement uses TRBV15 and TRBJ2-2; no firm D call. The CDR3 has 13 amino acids. The germline CDR1 and CDR2 sequences are LNHNV and YYDKDF (reference sequence). V lost 4 bases to trimming and J lost 6 bases, with 9 bases between them. This CDR3 is CATSIDFPGELFF. The DNA of the CDR3 is TGTGCCACCAGCATTGACTTCCCCGGGGAGCTGTTTTTT.

This clonotype came up a few times. V usage is TRBV7-3 and J usage is TRBJ1-1; 7 nucleotides match TRBD1. Germline V gene data show CDR1 as SGHTA and CDR2 as FQGTGA. CDR3 size: 13 residues. J gave up 6 bases and V 5 bases, and 6 bases lay outside the gene matches. CDR3 DNA sequence: TGTGCCAGCAGCAAAGACAGGGAAGCTGAAGCTTTCTTT. Its translation: CASSKDREAEAFF.

This clonotype was seen only a few times. V and J are TRBV5-1 and TRBJ2-1; D gene ambiguous. V was cut by 2 bases and J by 7 bases, with 16 bases left in between. CDR3 length: 15 amino acids. The germline gives CDR1 SGHRS, CDR2 YFSETQ. The CDR3 nucleotides read TGCGCCAGCAGCTTTAAGCTCTCCGGTCGTAATGAGCAGTTCTTC. Translating it yields CASSFKLSGRNEQFF.

V and J are TRBV10-3 and TRBJ2-3; 8 positions agree with TRBD2. J lost 6 bases, V lost 6 bases, and 5 bases had no gene match. Germline lookup yields CDR1 ENHRY and CDR2 SYGVKD. This CDR3 has 13 residues. CDR3 DNA: TGTGCCATCAGGACTAGCGCCAGGGATACGCAGTATTTT. This translates into CAIRTSARDTQYF.

Points on this clonotype: Possible read error: a much larger clone is one base away. The CDR3 DNA sequence: TGTGCCAGCGGAGGGGCCATGAACACTGCAGCTTTCTTT. This gives the protein CASGGAMNTAAFF. This sequence joins TRBV12-3 or TRBV12-4 and TRBJ1-1; TRBD1 might be the D (5 bases). The CDR3 length is 13 residues.

This clonotype showed up just a few times. The chain combines TRBV7-8 with TRBJ2-3; possibly TRBD2 for D (5 bases). V was trimmed by 1 base and J by 2 bases, leaving 10 bases between them. From germline, CDR1 is SGHVS and CDR2 FQNEAQ. The CDR3 totals 15 residues. This CDR3 reads CASSLEAAVTDTQYF. CDR3 coding DNA: TGTGCCAGCAGCTTAGAAGCGGCCGTCACAGATACGCAGTATTTT.

The table lists this clonotype with a few counts. The CDR3 coding sequence is TGTGCCAGCAGCCCTCGACAGGGCTTCCAAGAGACCCAGTACTTC. Its protein is CASSPRQGFQETQYF. The V call is TRBV14, the J call TRBJ2-5; 7 nucleotides agree with TRBD1. CDR3 length equals 15 residues. The trim removed 4 bases at V and 1 base at J, leaving 6 bases unmatched. Per germline, CDR1 SGHDN and CDR2 FVKESK.

The rearrangement joins TRBV4-3 to TRBJ2-4; D gene ambiguous. The CDR3 totals 16 residues. V was shortened by 0 bases and J by 0 bases, with 9 bases between the two germline ends. The germline CDR1 and CDR2 sequences are LGHNA and YSLEER. The CDR3 sequence: CASSQDAVVAKNIQYF. The CDR3 DNA is TGCGCCAGCAGCCAAGATGCGGTAGTAGCCAAAAACATTCAGTACTTC.

V usage is TRBV28 and J usage is TRBJ2-1; D gene unclear. Germline V gene sequence: CDR1 MDHEN, CDR2 SYDVKM. Deletions cut 2 bases from V and 7 bases from J, with 9 bases between. The CDR3 runs 13 residues. The CDR3 is CASSLTQRNEQFF. DNA for the CDR3: TGTGCCAGCAGTTTAACCCAGAGAAATGAGCAGTTCTTC.

The chain links TRBV4-2 to TRBJ2-3, with 7 nucleotides matching TRBD2. This CDR3 has 17 residues. The germline V gene encodes CDR1 LGHNA and CDR2 YNFKEQ. Losses at the gene ends were 1 base for V and 4 bases for J; bases not matched to a gene: 11. The CDR3, as DNA: TGTGCCAGCAGCCAAGTTGGGGGAGGGCCATTTTCAGATACGCAGTATTTT. It encodes CASSQVGGGPFSDTQYF.

This clonotype was observed a few times. This chain joins TRBV25-1 and TRBJ2-5, with D possibly being TRBD2 (6 bases). CDR3 length equals 13 residues. In germline, CDR1 is MGHDK, CDR2 SYGVNS. V gave up 4 bases and J gave up 4 bases, with 10 bases separating them. The CDR3 region is CASSGLVRETQYF. CDR3 DNA sequence: TGTGCCAGCAGTGGACTAGTACGAGAGACCCAGTACTTC.

This clonotype was counted between two and nine times. CDR3 bases: TGTGCCAGCAGCCAAGGGGGCAACCAGGTGAAAAACATTCAGTACTTC. Amino acids: CASSQGGNQVKNIQYF. The chain combines TRBV3-1 with TRBJ2-4; D may be TRBD1 (5 bases). Germline V gene data show CDR1 as LGHDT and CDR2 as YNNKEL (reference sequence). This CDR3 contains 16 residues. V gave up 1 base and J gave up 4 bases, with 14 bases separating them.

In this sample, this clonotype turned up a few times. The chain couples TRBV6-5 to TRBJ2-1; D is unclear. With 2 bases removed from V and 13 bases from J, the gap between germline ends came to 9 bases. The CDR3 has 11 amino acids. Germline V gene data show CDR1 as MNHEY and CDR2 as SVGAGI. The CDR3 is CASSYSEDQFF. CDR3 coding DNA: TGTGCCAGCAGTTACAGTGAGGATCAGTTCTTC.

The CDR3 reads CASSFDGLDQPQHF. The CDR3 DNA reads TGTGCCAGCAGTTTTGACGGGCTGGATCAGCCCCAGCATTTT. The chain couples TRBV12-3 or TRBV12-4 to TRBJ1-5, with unresolved D. The ends were cut back, 3 bases at V and 5 bases at J, with 11 bases in the middle. The CDR3 is 14 amino acids.

In its sample, this clonotype was seen many times. V gene TRBV12-3 or TRBV12-4 combines with J gene TRBJ2-3; D possibly corresponds to TRBD1 (6 bases). The CDR3 consists of 12 residues. V lost 10 bases and J 4 bases, leaving 12 bases between the germline ends. CDR3 amino acids: CATTGLSDTQYF. The CDR3 nucleotides are TGTGCCACCACAGGGCTTTCAGATACGCAGTATTTT.